Each of the 20 T cell receptor beta chains below was sequenced from the same sample in a study of CXCR3-negative and CXCR3-positive naive CD8 T cells. General study findings and limits: CXCR3-positive naive cells carried more hydrophobic TRB CDR3s than CXCR3-negative naive cells did.

No antigens are known for them. The method, 5' RACE with UMI labels, was used to prepare the TRB cDNA libraries. TCRdb processed the 5' RACE reads again and assigns one entry to each CDR3 protein, with no DNA. The sample table includes about 130,000 distinct CDR3 sequences. Sequencing used naive CXCR3+ CD8+ T cells from blood. This sample's subset: CD45RO-CCR7+CD27+CD95- naive CD8+ T cells expressing CXCR3 (TNR3+). These receptors were taken from a human donor in good health. Some clones in this sample may be carry-over from other donors' samples.

The rearrangement uses TRBV5-1 and TRBJ1-1; the D gene TCRdb calls, TRBD1, cannot be checked with no DNA. The CDR3 totals 14 residues. Germline V gene lookup returns CDR1 SGHRS and CDR2 YFSETQ. The CDR3 is CASSPGWGNTEAFF.

The CDR3 loop reads CASSLGGTSSSYNEQFF. This sequence joins TRBV5-1 and TRBJ2-1; the TRBD2 assignment by TCRdb is unverifiable without DNA. This CDR3 is 17 amino acids long. Germline V gene data show CDR1 as SGHRS and CDR2 as YFSETQ.

The chain joins TRBV5-4 to TRBJ1-1; the D call from TCRdb, TRBD1, cannot be confirmed without DNA. This CDR3 region has 15 residues. CDR1 and CDR2 from the germline V gene are SGHNT and YYREEE (reference sequence). CDR3 in amino acids: CASSLVGQGRVRAFF. The full variable domain, its missing parts supplied by reference TRBV5-4 and TRBJ1-1, is ETGVTQSPTHLIKTRGQQVTLRCSSQSGHNTVSWYQQALGQGPQFIFQYYREEENGRGNFPPRFSGLQFPNYSSELNVNALELDDSALYLCASSLVGQGRVRAFFGQGTRLTVV.

The gene calls are TRBV6-5 and TRBJ2-2; the TCRdb call, TRBD2, lacks DNA for checking. Germline V gene sequence: CDR1 MNHEY, CDR2 SVGAGI. The CDR3 extends over 15 amino acids. CDR3 sequence: CASSSPGKSTGELFF.

This rearrangement joins TRBV20-1 to TRBJ1-1. The length of the CDR3 is 15 residues. Germline V CDR1 and CDR2: DFQATT, SNEGSKA (reference sequence). The CDR3 region is CSARAADGEDTEAFF.

The chain employs TRBV15 and TRBJ2-1; TCRdb's D gene call, TRBD2, goes unchecked for lack of DNA. CDR3 length: 17 residues. CDR1 LNHNV and CDR2 YYDKDF come from the germline V gene (reference sequence). The CDR3 sequence: CATSRHRTSVTDHEQFF.

The gene calls are TRBV9 and TRBJ2-3. The CDR3 length is 13 residues. Per the germline V gene, CDR1 is SGDLS and CDR2 is YYNGEE. CDR3 residues: CASSGGSTDTQYF.

The chain joins TRBV5-8 to TRBJ2-1; absent DNA, TCRdb's TRBD1 call cannot be checked. CDR1 and CDR2 from the germline V gene are SGHTS and YDEGEE. The CDR3 consists of 15 residues. CDR3 in amino acids: CASSLVQGTYNEQFF.

The chain is built from TRBV2 and TRBJ2-5; no DNA is available, so the TRBD2 call from TCRdb remains unchecked. Germline CDR1 is SNHLY and CDR2 is FYNNEI. This CDR3 is 14 amino acids long. The CDR3 loop is CASSEAAGSETQYF.

The chain has TRBV12-3 or TRBV12-4 and TRBJ2-6; TCRdb's assignment of TRBD1 cannot be checked, as there is no DNA. This CDR3 has 17 residues. CDR3 protein: CASSLDRSSSGANVLTF.

The chain has TRBV12-3 or TRBV12-4 and TRBJ1-2; no DNA is available, so the TRBD1 call from TCRdb remains unchecked. This CDR3 region has 14 residues. The chain's CDR3 is CASQGQNRLYGYTF.

The chain couples TRBV2 to TRBJ2-1; TCRdb indicates TRBD2, and absent DNA this call remains unverified. The CDR3 is 13 residues long. Looked up from germline, CDR1 is SNHLY and CDR2 is FYNNEI. The CDR3 protein is CASRLAGGDEQFF.

J is TRBJ2-5 and V is TRBV28; there is no DNA to check the TCRdb D call of TRBD2. Germline V gives CDR1 MDHEN, CDR2 SYDVKM. The CDR3 extends over 16 amino acids. The CDR3 sequence is CASSFPLTSAQETQYF.

The V call is TRBV12-3 or TRBV12-4, the J call TRBJ2-1; TCRdb names TRBD1, which stays unverified in the absence of DNA. This CDR3 is 15 amino acids long. CDR3 loop: CASSFRPGGGNEQFF.

The gene calls are TRBV6-5 and TRBJ1-1; with no DNA, the TCRdb D assignment of TRBD1 cannot be verified. The CDR3 length is 15 residues. Germline V CDR1 and CDR2: MNHEY, SVGAGI. CDR3 loop: CSSSSTGDVSTEAFF.

The CDR3 sequence is CASSPTGEVGEAFF. The chain employs TRBV12-3 or TRBV12-4 and TRBJ1-1; TCRdb designates TRBD1, a call that cannot be tested without DNA. The CDR3 has 14 amino acids.

This sequence joins TRBV20-1 and TRBJ2-5; TCRdb designates TRBD2, a call that cannot be tested without DNA. CDR1 and CDR2 from the germline V gene are DFQATT and SNEGSKA (reference sequence). The CDR3 has 16 residues. The CDR3 protein is CSAHTGTSGGIETQYF.

The V and J genes are TRBV28 and TRBJ2-1. The CDR3 sequence is 13 residues long. The germline V gene has CDR1 MDHEN and CDR2 SYDVKM. The CDR3 sequence is CASSTNSYNEQFF.

CDR3 sequence: CASSSGRAPYGYTF. The chain employs TRBV13 and TRBJ1-2. Germline V gene data show CDR1 as PRHDT and CDR2 as FYEKMQ (reference sequence). The CDR3 runs to 14 residues. Variable domain in full (rest from reference TRBV13 and TRBJ1-2): AAGVIQSPRHLIKEKRETATLKCYPIPRHDTVYWYQQGPGQDPQFLISFYEKMQSDKGSIPDRFSAQQFSDYHSELNMSSLELGDSALYFCASSSGRAPYGYTFGSGTRLTVV.

The gene calls are TRBV12-3 or TRBV12-4 and TRBJ1-2; the D call of TRBD1 rests on TCRdb alone, since no DNA is present to check it. CDR3 length: 15 amino acids. CDR3 protein: CASGDSALFNYGYTF.